This is a list of T cell receptor beta chains from one sample in a study of early T cells in non-severe SARS-CoV-2 infection. TCRdb reanalysed the 5' RACE reads using MiXCR and keeps one entry per CDR3 protein. The sample includes tens of thousands of distinct CDR3 sequences, around 13% of them seen just once. Material: whole blood. These receptors were taken from an adult who was a healthcare worker with PCR-confirmed SARS-CoV-2 infection or an uninfected control (not recorded which). Each CDR3 is given with its conserved first and last residue. A D gene is named only where the DNA matches it firmly. Clone size is stated in some rows and not others, as once, few, many or a class when expanded.

clone_size,j_call,v_call,d_call,cdr3_aa,cdr3_nt
many,TRBJ2-1,TRBV4-2,TRBD2,CASSQDRRGGAPNEQFF,TGTGCCAGCAGCCAAGATCGGCGCGGGGGGGCGCCCAATGAGCAGTTCTTC
few,TRBJ2-1,TRBV7-7,-,CASSPAPRRNEQFF,TGTGCTAGCAGCCCCGCCCCCCGGCGCAATGAGCAGTTCTTC
-,TRBJ2-2,TRBV7-2,-,CASNYGGTGELFF,TGTGCCAGCAATTACGGGGGAACCGGGGAGCTGTTTTTT
-,TRBJ1-1,TRBV7-8,-,CASSLADMNTEAFF,TGTGCCAGCAGCTTAGCGGATATGAACACTGAAGCTTTCTTT
many,TRBJ2-5,TRBV5-1,-,CASSLGRNQETQYF,TGCGCCAGCAGCTTGGGACGGAACCAAGAGACCCAGTACTTC
many,TRBJ2-7,TRBV6-5,TRBD1,CASSYSYDRGSEQYF,TGTGCCAGCAGTTACTCATATGACAGGGGCAGCGAGCAGTACTTC
few,TRBJ2-7,TRBV4-3,-,CASSQGYLDSRPSEQYF,TGCGCCAGCAGCCAAGGGTACCTGGACAGCCGACCCTCCGAGCAGTACTTC
few,TRBJ2-1,TRBV4-2,-,CASSQPGARRNEQFF,TGTGCCAGCAGCCAACCAGGGGCTAGGCGGAATGAGCAGTTCTTC
many,TRBJ2-7,TRBV18,TRBD2,CASSPLPRTSGGNEQYF,TGTGCCAGCTCACCACTTCCGCGGACTAGCGGGGGGAACGAGCAGTACTTC
-,TRBJ2-3,TRBV7-8,TRBD1,CASSSPWGQQSADTQYF,TGTGCCAGCAGCTCCCCGTGGGGACAGCAAAGCGCAGATACGCAGTATTTT
-,TRBJ1-5,TRBV4-3,-,CASSQTLGGRNQPQHF,TGCGCCAGCAGCCAAACCTTGGGGGGCCGAAATCAGCCCCAGCATTTT
many,TRBJ1-4,TRBV18,TRBD1,CASSPPDQRQGREKLFF,TGTGCCAGCTCACCACCCGACCAACGACAGGGACGCGAAAAACTGTTTTTT
few,TRBJ2-7,TRBV19,-,CASSMTRGDSYEQYF,TGTGCCAGTAGTATGACCAGGGGGGACTCCTACGAGCAGTACTTC
many,TRBJ2-1,TRBV7-8,TRBD2,CASSPLTSGGRRTQNEQFF,TGTGCCAGCAGCCCCCTGACTAGCGGGGGACGCAGAACCCAAAATGAGCAGTTCTTC
few,TRBJ1-6,TRBV27,TRBD1,CASSDQTGGLSPLHF,TGTGCCAGCAGTGATCAAACAGGGGGCCTGTCACCCCTCCACTTT
-,TRBJ2-3,TRBV9,-,CASSVNVGGPTDTQYF,TGTGCCAGCAGCGTGAACGTCGGGGGCCCCACAGATACGCAGTATTTT
-,TRBJ2-2,TRBV10-3,-,CAAGGGASNTGELFF,TGTGCCGCTGGTGGCGGGGCTTCGAACACCGGGGAGCTGTTTTTT